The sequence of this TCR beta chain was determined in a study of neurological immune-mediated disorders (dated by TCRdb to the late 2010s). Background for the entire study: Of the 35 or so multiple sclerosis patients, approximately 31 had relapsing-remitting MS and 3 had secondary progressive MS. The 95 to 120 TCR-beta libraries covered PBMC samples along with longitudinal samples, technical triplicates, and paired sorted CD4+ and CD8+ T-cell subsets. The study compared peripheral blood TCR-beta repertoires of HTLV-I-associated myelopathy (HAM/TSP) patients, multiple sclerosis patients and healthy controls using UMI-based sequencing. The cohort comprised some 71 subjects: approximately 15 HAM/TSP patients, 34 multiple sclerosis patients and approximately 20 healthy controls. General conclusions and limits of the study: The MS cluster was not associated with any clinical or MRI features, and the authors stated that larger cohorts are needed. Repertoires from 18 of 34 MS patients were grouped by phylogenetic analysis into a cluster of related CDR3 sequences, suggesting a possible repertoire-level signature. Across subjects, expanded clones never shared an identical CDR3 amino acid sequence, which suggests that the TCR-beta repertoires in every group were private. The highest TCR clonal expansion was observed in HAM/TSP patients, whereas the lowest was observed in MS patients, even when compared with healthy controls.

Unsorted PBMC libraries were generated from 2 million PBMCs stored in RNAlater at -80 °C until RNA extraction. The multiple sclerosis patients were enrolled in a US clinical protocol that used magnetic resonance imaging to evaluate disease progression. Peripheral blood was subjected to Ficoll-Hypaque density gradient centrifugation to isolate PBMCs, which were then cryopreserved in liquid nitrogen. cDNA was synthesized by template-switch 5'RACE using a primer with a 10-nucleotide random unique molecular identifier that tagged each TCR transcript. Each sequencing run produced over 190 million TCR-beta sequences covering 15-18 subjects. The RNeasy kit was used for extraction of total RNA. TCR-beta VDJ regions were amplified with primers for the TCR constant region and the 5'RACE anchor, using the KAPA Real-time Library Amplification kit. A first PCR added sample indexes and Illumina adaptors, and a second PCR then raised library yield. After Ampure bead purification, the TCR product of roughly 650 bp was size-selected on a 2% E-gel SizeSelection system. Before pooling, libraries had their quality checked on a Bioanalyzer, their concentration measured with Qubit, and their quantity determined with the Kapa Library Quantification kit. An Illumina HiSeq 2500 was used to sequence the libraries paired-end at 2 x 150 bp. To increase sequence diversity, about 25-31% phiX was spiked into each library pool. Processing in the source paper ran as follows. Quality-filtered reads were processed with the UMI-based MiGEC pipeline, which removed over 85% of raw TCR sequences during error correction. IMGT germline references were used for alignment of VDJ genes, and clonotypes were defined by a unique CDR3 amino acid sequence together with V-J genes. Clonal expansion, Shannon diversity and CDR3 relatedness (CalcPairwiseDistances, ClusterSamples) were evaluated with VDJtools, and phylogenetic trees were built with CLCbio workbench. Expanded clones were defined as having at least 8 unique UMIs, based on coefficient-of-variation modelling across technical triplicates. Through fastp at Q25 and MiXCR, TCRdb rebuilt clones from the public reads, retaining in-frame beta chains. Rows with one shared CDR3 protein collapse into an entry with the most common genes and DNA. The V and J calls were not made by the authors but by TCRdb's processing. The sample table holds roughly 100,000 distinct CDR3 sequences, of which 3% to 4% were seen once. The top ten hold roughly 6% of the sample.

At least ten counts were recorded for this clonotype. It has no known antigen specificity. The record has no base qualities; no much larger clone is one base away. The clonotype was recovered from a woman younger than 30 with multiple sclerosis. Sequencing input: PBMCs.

CDR3 protein: CAISAGSPNEQFF. The DNA is TGTGCCATCAGTGCGGGTAGCCCCAATGAGCAGTTCTTC. The chain is encoded by TRBV10-3 joined to TRBJ2-1; the D gene cannot be resolved reliably. V loses 4 bases of germline sequence and J loses 6 bases, and the interval between the two ends is 10 bases. The CDR3, from cysteine to phenylalanine, totals 13 residues. Here the CDR3 DNA is all that survives: 39 bases in frame from base 1. The germline V gene specifies ENHRY as CDR1 and SYGVKD as CDR2.